A selection of T cell receptor beta chains follows, all from one sample in a study of T cell changes during pregnancy in multiple sclerosis. Data came from immunoSEQ multiplex PCR; TCRdb stores just in-frame clones and leaves some out. The data contain about 44,000 clones, 89% of them singletons. The sample was CD4+ T cells from peripheral blood mononuclear cells, taken after pregnancy. The receptors here all came from a female donor with multiple sclerosis, enrolled in a pregnancy study. Each CDR3 is given without its conserved first and last residue. Only some rows state a clone size, as once, few, many or a class for expanded clones.

clone size,V gene,CDR3 length,J gene,CDR3 protein
-,TRBV9,14,TRBJ1-3,ASSNGQGAAGNTIY
-,TRBV7-9,14,TRBJ2-7,ASSSSMASGSYEQY
-,TRBV6-1,11,TRBJ1-5,ASSERGQLRQH
-,TRBV2,13,TRBJ1-5,ASSENRVSNQPQH
once,TRBV19,13,TRBJ1-5,ASSFAGTGDQPQH
-,TRBV5-4,14,TRBJ2-2,ASSRLAGSNTGELF
-,TRBV7-9,11,TRBJ2-7,ASSLERKGEQY
once,TRBV28,12,TRBJ2-7,ASSPTGFVYEQY
few,TRBV10-2,10,TRBJ1-1,ASSGGGTEAF
-,TRBV5-4,13,TRBJ2-1,ASSLVGSSYNEQF
-,TRBV6-5,13,TRBJ2-5,ASSTSGRAWETQY
-,TRBV6-4,11,TRBJ1-2,ASSAEGQGGYT
-,TRBV12-5,20,TRBJ2-1,ASGLGLRGTSGRAGSYNEQF
-,TRBV5-4,11,TRBJ1-2,ASSLTRDKGYT
-,TRBV6-5,10,TRBJ1-1,ASSSFTGRAF
-,TRBV6-4,13,TRBJ2-1,ASSELAGAYNEQF
-,TRBV7-2,13,TRBJ2-1,ASSLVGGGLNEQF